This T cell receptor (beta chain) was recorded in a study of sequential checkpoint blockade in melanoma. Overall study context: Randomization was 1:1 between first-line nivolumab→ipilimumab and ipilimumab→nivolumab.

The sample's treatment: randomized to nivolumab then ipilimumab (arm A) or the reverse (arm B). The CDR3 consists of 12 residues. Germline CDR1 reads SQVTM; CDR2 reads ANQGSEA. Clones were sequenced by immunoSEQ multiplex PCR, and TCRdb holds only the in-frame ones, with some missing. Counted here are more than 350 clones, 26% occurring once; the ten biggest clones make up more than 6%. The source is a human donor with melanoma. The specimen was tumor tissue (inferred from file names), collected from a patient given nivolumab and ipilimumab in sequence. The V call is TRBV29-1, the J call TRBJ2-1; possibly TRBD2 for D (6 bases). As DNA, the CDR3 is TGCAGAGGGGACTTAACCTACAATGAGCAGTTCTTC. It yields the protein CRGDLTYNEQFF.